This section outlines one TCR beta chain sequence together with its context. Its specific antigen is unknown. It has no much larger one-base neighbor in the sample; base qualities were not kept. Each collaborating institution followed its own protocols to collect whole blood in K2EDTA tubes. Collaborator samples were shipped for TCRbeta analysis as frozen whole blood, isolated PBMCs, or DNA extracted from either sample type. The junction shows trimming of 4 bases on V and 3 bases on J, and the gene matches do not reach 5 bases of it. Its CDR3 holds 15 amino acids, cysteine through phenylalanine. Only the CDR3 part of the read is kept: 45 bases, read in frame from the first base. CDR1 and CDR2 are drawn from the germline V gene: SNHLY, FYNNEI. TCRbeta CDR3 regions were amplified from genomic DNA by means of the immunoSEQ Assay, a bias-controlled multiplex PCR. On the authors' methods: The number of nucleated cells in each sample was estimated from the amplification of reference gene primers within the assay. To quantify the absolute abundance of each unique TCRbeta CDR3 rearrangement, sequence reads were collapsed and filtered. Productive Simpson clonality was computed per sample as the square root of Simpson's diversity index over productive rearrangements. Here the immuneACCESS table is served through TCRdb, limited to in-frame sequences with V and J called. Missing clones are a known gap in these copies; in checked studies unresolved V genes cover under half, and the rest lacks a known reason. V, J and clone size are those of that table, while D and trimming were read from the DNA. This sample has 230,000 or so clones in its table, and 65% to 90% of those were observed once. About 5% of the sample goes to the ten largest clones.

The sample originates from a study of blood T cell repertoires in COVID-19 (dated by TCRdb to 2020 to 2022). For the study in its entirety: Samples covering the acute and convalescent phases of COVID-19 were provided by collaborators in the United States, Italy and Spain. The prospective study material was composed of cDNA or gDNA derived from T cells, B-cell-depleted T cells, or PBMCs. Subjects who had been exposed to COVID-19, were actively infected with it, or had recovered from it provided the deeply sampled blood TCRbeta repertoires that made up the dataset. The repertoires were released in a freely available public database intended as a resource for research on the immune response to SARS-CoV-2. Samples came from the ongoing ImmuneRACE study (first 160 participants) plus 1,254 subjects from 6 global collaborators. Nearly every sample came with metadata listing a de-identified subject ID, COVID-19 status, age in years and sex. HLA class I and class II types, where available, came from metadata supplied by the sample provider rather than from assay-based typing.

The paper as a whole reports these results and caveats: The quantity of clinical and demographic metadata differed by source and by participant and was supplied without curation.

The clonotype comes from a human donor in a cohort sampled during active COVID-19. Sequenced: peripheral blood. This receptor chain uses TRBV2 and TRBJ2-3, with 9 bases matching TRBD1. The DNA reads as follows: TGTGCCAGCAGTGTGGGGACAGGGAGAACAGATACGCAGTATTTT. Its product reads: CASSVGTGRTDTQYF.